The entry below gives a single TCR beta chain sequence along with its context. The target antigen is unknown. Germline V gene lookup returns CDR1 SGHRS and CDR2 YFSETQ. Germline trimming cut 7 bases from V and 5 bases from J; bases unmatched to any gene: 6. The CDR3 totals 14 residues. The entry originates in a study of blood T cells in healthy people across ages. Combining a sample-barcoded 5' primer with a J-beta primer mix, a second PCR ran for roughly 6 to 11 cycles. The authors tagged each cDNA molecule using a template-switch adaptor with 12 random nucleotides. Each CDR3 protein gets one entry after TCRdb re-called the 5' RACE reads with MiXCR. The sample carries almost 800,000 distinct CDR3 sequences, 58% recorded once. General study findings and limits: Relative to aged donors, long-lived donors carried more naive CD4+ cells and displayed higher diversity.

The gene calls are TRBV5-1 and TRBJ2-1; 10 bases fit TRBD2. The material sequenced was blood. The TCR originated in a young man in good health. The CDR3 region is CASGAGGPNNEQFF. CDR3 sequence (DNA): TGCGCCAGCGGAGCGGGAGGGCCCAACAATGAGCAGTTCTTC. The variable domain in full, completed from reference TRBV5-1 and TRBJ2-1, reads KAGVTQTPRYLIKTRGQQVTLSCSPISGHRSVSWYQQTPGQGLQFLFEYFSETQRNKGNFPGRFSGRQFSNSRSEMNVSTLELGDSALYLCASGAGGPNNEQFFGPGTRLTVL.